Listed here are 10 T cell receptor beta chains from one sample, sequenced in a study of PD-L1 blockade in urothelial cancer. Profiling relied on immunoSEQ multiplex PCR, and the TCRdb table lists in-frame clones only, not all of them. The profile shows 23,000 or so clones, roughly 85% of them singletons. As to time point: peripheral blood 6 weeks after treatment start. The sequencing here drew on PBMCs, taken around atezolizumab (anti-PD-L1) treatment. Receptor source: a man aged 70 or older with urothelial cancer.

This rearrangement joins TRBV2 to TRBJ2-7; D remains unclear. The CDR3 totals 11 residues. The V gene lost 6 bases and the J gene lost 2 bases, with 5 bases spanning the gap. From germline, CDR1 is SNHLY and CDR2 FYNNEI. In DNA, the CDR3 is TGTGCCAGCAGGGAGACCTACGAGCAGTACTTC. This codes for CASRETYEQYF. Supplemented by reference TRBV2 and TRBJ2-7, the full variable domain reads EPEVTQTPSHQVTQMGQEVILRCVPISNHLYFYWYRQILGQKVEFLVSFYNNEISEKSEIFDDQFSVERPDGSNFTLKIRSTKLEDSAMYFCASRETYEQYFGPGTRLTVT.

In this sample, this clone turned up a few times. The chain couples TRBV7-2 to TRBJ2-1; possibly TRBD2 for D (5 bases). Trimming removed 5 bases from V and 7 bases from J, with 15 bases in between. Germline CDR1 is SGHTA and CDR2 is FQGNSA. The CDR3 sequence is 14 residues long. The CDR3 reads CASSREAVRNEQFF. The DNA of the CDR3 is TGTGCCAGCAGCCGAGAAGCGGTTCGGAATGAGCAGTTCTTC.

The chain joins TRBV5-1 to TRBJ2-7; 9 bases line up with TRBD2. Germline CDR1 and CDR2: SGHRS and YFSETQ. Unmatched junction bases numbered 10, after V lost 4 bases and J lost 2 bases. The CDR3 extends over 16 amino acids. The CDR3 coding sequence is TGCGCCAGCAGCCTTGAGTTAGCGGGGGAACCCTACGAGCAGTACTTC. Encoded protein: CASSLELAGEPYEQYF.

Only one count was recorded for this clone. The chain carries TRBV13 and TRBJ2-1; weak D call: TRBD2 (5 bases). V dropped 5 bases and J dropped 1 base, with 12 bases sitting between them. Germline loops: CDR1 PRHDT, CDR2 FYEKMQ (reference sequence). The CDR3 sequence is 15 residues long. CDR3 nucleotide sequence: TGTGCCAGCAGCCCACGGACTGGTTCCTACAATGAGCAGTTCTTC. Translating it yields CASSPRTGSYNEQFF.

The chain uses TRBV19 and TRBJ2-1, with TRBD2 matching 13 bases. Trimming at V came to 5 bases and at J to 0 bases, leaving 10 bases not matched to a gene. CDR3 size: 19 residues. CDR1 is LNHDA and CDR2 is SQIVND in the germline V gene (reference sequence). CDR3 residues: CASSPGLAGPGSSYNEQFF. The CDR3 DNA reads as TGTGCCAGTAGTCCGGGACTAGCGGGACCCGGAAGCTCCTACAATGAGCAGTTCTTC. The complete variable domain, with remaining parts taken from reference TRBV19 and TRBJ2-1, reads DGGITQSPKYLFRKEGQNVTLSCEQNLNHDAMYWYRQDPGQGLRLIYYSQIVNDFQKGDIAEGYSVSREKKESFPLTVTSAQKNPTAFYLCASSPGLAGPGSSYNEQFFGPGTRLTVL.

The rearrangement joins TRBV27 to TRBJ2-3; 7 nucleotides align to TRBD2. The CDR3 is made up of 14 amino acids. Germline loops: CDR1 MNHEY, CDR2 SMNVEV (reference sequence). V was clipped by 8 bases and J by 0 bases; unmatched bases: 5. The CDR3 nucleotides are TGTGCCAGCGGAAGCGGGATTAGCACAGATACGCAGTATTTT. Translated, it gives CASGSGISTDTQYF.

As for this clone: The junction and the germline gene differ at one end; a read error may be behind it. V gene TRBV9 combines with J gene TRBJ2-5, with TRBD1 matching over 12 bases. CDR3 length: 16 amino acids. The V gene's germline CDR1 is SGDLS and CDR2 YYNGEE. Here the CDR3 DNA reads TGTGCCAGCAGCGTAGGTGGGACAGGGGGCCAAAAGACCCAGTACTTC. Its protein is CASSVGGTGGQKTQYF.

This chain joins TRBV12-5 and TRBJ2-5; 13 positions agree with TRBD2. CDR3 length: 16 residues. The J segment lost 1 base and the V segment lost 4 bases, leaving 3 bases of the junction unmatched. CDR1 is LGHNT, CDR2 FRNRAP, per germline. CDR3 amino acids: CASGSGTSGAQETQYF. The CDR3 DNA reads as TGTGCTAGTGGTTCTGGGACTAGCGGGGCCCAAGAGACCCAGTACTTC.

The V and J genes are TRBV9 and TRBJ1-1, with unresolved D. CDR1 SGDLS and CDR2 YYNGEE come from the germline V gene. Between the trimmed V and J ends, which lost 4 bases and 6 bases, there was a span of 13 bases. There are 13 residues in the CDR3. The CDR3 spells CASSLGLPAEAFF. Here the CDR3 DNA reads TGTGCCAGCAGCCTTGGCCTCCCCGCTGAAGCTTTCTTT.

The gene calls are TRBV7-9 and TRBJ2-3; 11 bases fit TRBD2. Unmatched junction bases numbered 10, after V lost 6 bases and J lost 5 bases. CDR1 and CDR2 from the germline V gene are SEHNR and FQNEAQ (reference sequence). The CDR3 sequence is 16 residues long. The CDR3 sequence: CASRLPGLAVRDTQYF. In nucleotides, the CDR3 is TGTGCCAGCAGGTTACCGGGACTAGCGGTTCGAGATACGCAGTATTTT.